This T cell receptor beta chain originates from a study of T-cell memory formation after mild COVID-19. Study information: The TCR clusters were mostly specific to one donor.

It was 5'RACE with constant-segment primers that produced the TCR alpha and TCR beta cDNA libraries, which carried sample barcodes and UMIs. TCRdb passed the 5' RACE reads through MiXCR, listing each CDR3 protein once. Found here are hundreds of thousands of distinct CDR3 sequences, over 25% of them singletons; the top ten hold approximately 13%. The CDR3 has 14 residues. Trimming pared 1 base from V and 5 bases from J, leaving 6 bases between. Per germline, CDR1 KGHSH and CDR2 LQKENI. The sample was PBMCs or a T cell subset sorted from them (not recorded which). This receptor was identified in an adult woman who had mild COVID-19 (a few samples of this study predate the infection). Cell type and time point are not known. The chain joins TRBV18 to TRBJ1-6; D possibly corresponds to TRBD1 (5 bases). CDR3 in DNA: TGTGCCAGCTCACCACAGGGGAATAATTCACCCCTCCACTTT. Amino acids: CASSPQGNNSPLHF.